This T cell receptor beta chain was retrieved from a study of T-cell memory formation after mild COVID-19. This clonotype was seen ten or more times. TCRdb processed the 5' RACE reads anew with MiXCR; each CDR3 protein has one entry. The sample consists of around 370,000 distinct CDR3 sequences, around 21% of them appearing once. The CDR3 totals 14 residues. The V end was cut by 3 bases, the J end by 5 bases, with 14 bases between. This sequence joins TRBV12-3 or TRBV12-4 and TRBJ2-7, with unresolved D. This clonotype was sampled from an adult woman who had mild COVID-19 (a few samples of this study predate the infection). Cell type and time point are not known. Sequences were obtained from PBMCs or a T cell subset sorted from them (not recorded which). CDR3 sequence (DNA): TGTGCCAGCAGTTTGGCGAGCAGTACCAACGAGCAGTACTTC. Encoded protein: CASSLASSTNEQYF.